This T cell receptor beta chain was sequenced in a study of beta chain features in type 1 diabetes. Donors contributed one heparinised blood draw apiece, averaging about 120 mL. Sorting based on CD45RO/CCR7/CD25/CD127/CD95/CD27 separated CD4+ naive, central memory, regulatory and stem cell-like memory cells. Over 95% purity was reached by all sorted populations. Every isolated RNA sample was fully reverse transcribed, so sequencing captured expressed TCRB transcripts. Measured with immunoSEQ multiplex PCR; TCRdb has only the in-frame clones, and not every one. Found here are over 150,000 clones, approximately 8.1% of them singletons; the top ten hold 0.5%. Germline assignment: CDR1 SGHVS and CDR2 FQNEAQ. CDR3 length: 15 amino acids. Between the trimmed V and J ends, which lost 2 bases and 4 bases, there was a span of 13 bases. Study-level results: Within each of all four CD4+ subsets, Type 1 diabetes patients had TCRB CDR3s that were moderately but significantly shorter. More deletions and fewer insertions at VDJ junctions were found in patients with type 1 diabetes.

This clone appeared a few times. Its specificity is unknown. The TCR sequence derives from a man between 18 and 29 years old with type 1 diabetes. The specimen was central memory CD4+ T cells from blood. The rearrangement joins TRBV7-8 to TRBJ2-3; D remains unclear. The CDR3 is CASSLITGIADTQYF. The DNA for the CDR3 is TGTGCCAGCAGCTTAATTACTGGTATCGCAGATACGCAGTATTTT.